Described below is a single T cell receptor (beta chain) sequence and its context. Of the isolated RNA, all was reverse transcribed, and so the sequenced material was expressed TCRB transcripts. Stem cell-like memory T cell samples were sequenced, and they averaged around 1 million reads. The assay was immunoSEQ multiplex PCR, and TCRdb's table has in-frame clones only and misses some. The sample contains 65,000 to 100,000 clones, roughly 31% of which appear only once. This record belongs to a study of beta chain features in type 1 diabetes. At the level of the study: In age, gender and cell yields, patients were similar to healthy donors.

Trimming removed 2 bases at V and 1 base at J, with 20 bases between. The CDR3 has 18 amino acids. The V gene's germline CDR1 is SGHRS and CDR2 YFSETQ. The sequencing sample was made of stem cell memory CD4+ T cells from blood. The chain has TRBV5-1 and TRBJ2-3, with D tentatively TRBD1 (6 bases). This sequence was found in a woman between 18 and 29 years old in good health. CDR3 sequence (DNA): TGCGCCAGCAGCTTTCCAAACAGGGTTAAGTATGGCACAGATACGCAGTATTTT. Amino acids: CASSFPNRVKYGTDTQYF. Combining the CDR3 with reference TRBV5-1 and TRBJ2-3 gives the whole variable domain KAGVTQTPRYLIKTRGQQVTLSCSPISGHRSVSWYQQTPGQGLQFLFEYFSETQRNKGNFPGRFSGRQFSNSRSEMNVSTLELGDSALYLCASSFPNRVKYGTDTQYFGPGTRLTVL.